Shown below are 29 T cell receptor beta chains from a single sample sequenced in a study of T cells after yellow fever vaccination. TCRdb re-analysed the 5' RACE reads in MiXCR, keeping a single row per CDR3 protein. The sample has a few hundred thousand distinct CDR3 sequences; approximately 7% are singletons. Sequenced material: PBMCs, taken roughly 46 days after the first yellow fever vaccination. Source of these receptors: a man between 18 and 35 years old who received the YFV17D yellow fever vaccine.

This clonotype came up many times. V and J are TRBV7-9 and TRBJ2-7; D remains ambiguous. The germline CDR1 and CDR2 sequences are SEHNR and FQNEAQ (reference sequence). Trimming left V 4 bases short and J 4 bases short, with 8 bases between. The CDR3 is 12 amino acids. The CDR3 nucleotides are TGTGCCAGCAGCTCATTATCATACGAGCAGTACTTC. Translation: CASSSLSYEQYF.

The chain joins TRBV12-5 to TRBJ2-7; weak D call: TRBD1 (6 bases). Germline CDR1 LGHNT, CDR2 FRNRAP. The germline V and J ends were trimmed by 1 base and 7 bases, with 11 bases remaining between them. The CDR3 length is 13 residues. This CDR3 reads CASGLGTAPEQYV. CDR3 DNA sequence: TGTGCTAGTGGTTTGGGGACAGCTCCAGAGCAGTACGTC.

The V call is TRBV6-4, the J call TRBJ2-3; a possible D gene is TRBD2 (6 bases). The CDR3 is 15 residues long. Trimming left V 2 bases short and J 1 base short, with 10 bases between. Germline V gene lookup returns CDR1 MRHNA and CDR2 SNTAGT. The CDR3 is CASSDGWGGTDTQYF. The CDR3, as DNA: TGTGCCAGCAGTGACGGTTGGGGGGGCACAGATACGCAGTATTTT.

This clonotype has just a few counts. The V gene is TRBV4-1, the J gene TRBJ2-2; D is perhaps TRBD1 (6 bases). Germline values: CDR1 MGHRA, CDR2 YSYEKL. The CDR3 is made up of 15 amino acids. V dropped 2 bases and J dropped 2 bases, with 9 bases sitting between them. The CDR3 DNA is TGCGCCAGCAGCCAACGGACAGTAAACACCGGGGAGCTGTTTTTT. As protein: CASSQRTVNTGELFF.

This clonotype was observed a handful of times. The chain combines TRBV5-1 with TRBJ2-7; tentative D call: TRBD1 (5 bases). CDR1 and CDR2 (germline): SGHRS, YFSETQ. Trimming shortened V by 2 bases and J by 0 bases, and 15 bases separated the two germline ends. The CDR3 loop spans 16 amino acids. DNA of the CDR3: TGCGCCAGCAGCTTAACCTCTAAGGGGTCCTCCTACGAGCAGTACTTC. Its protein is CASSLTSKGSSYEQYF.

This clonotype was seen only a few times. This rearrangement joins TRBV12-3 or TRBV12-4 to TRBJ2-3, with 10 positions matching TRBD2. The J segment lost 3 bases and the V segment lost 8 bases, leaving 2 bases of the junction unmatched. The CDR3 is made up of 13 amino acids. The CDR3 loop is CASELAGTDTQYF. The CDR3 coding sequence is TGTGCCAGCGAACTAGCGGGGACAGATACGCAGTATTTT.

This clonotype has only a few counts. The chain recombines TRBV4-1 with TRBJ1-5; D is ambiguous. The germline V and J ends were trimmed by 2 bases and 1 base, with 9 bases remaining between them. The CDR3 contains 15 residues. CDR1 MGHRA and CDR2 YSYEKL come from the germline V gene. DNA for the CDR3: TGCGCCAGCAGCCAACGGTGGGTGAGCAATCAGCCCCAGCATTTT. Its translation is CASSQRWVSNQPQHF.

V gene TRBV7-9 combines with J gene TRBJ1-4, with a possible D match to TRBD1 (5 bases). CDR1 and CDR2 from the germline V gene are SEHNR and FQNEAQ (reference sequence). The V and J ends lost 5 bases and 11 bases respectively, with 15 bases between them. The CDR3 runs to 13 residues. CDR3 nucleotides: TGTGCCAGCAGCGGACTGAGGGGTGAGAAACTGTTTTTT. Translated: CASSGLRGEKLFF.

This clonotype has more than one count but fewer than ten. This chain joins TRBV6-1 and TRBJ2-6; tentatively, D is TRBD1 (6 bases). The CDR3 spans 18 residues. The germline V and J ends were trimmed by 6 bases and 2 bases, with 20 bases remaining between them. Per germline, CDR1 MNHNS and CDR2 SASEGT. The CDR3 reads CASSLTDSTGPGANVLTF. In DNA, the CDR3 is TGTGCCAGCAGCCTTACCGACTCGACAGGCCCTGGGGCCAACGTCCTGACTTTC.

The rearrangement joins TRBV7-8 to TRBJ1-1, with TRBD1 as a possible D gene (5 bases). Germline V gene lookup returns CDR1 SGHVS and CDR2 FQNEAQ. The length of the CDR3 is 13 residues. The germline V and J ends were trimmed by 1 base and 5 bases, with 8 bases remaining between them. The CDR3 reads CASSLVGETEAFF. CDR3 nucleotides: TGTGCCAGCAGCTTAGTAGGGGAGACTGAAGCTTTCTTT. The variable domain in full, completed from reference TRBV7-8 and TRBJ1-1, reads GAGVSQSPRYKVAKRGQDVALRCDPISGHVSLFWYQQALGQGPEFLTYFQNEAQLDKSGLPSDRFFAERPEGSVSTLKIQRTQQEDSAVYLCASSLVGETEAFFGQGTRLTVV.

This clonotype has more than one count but fewer than ten. The chain joins TRBV27 to TRBJ1-5; D is perhaps TRBD1 (6 bases). Germline V gene sequence: CDR1 MNHEY, CDR2 SMNVEV (reference sequence). Trimming shortened V by 4 bases and J by 2 bases, and 9 bases separated the two germline ends. The CDR3 runs 14 residues. The CDR3 DNA follows: TGTGCCAGCAGTTGGTCAGGGGGCAATCAGCCCCAGCATTTT. Its translation is CASSWSGGNQPQHF.

This clonotype was observed a few times. The chain couples TRBV29-1 to TRBJ2-2, with D unresolved. This CDR3 spans 15 amino acids. V gave up 7 bases and J gave up 6 bases, with 21 bases separating them. Germline V gene sequence: CDR1 SQVTM, CDR2 ANQGSEA. The CDR3 DNA reads as TGCAGCGCCGAATCAGCCCGAGGCGCACCCGGGGAGCTGTTTTTT. It yields the protein CSAESARGAPGELFF.

V usage is TRBV5-6 and J usage is TRBJ2-7; the D gene is possibly TRBD2 (6 bases). Trimming stripped 0 bases from V and 2 bases from J, with 9 bases between. Germline V gene lookup returns CDR1 SGHDT and CDR2 YYEEEE. This CDR3 spans 14 amino acids. The CDR3 reads CASSLERAPYEQYF. CDR3 sequence (DNA): TGTGCCAGCAGCTTGGAGCGGGCTCCCTACGAGCAGTACTTC.

In its sample, this clonotype was seen a few times. This chain links TRBV9 with TRBJ1-6; D remains unclear. The germline V gene encodes CDR1 SGDLS and CDR2 YYNGEE. V was shortened by 0 bases and J by 7 bases, with 5 bases between the two germline ends. The CDR3 runs 13 residues. DNA of the CDR3: TGTGCCAGCAGCGTAGGATCGAATTCACCCCTCCACTTT. Protein sequence: CASSVGSNSPLHF.

This chain links TRBV24-1 with TRBJ1-2; D unclear. V was shortened by 2 bases and J by 5 bases, with 17 bases between the two germline ends. CDR3 length: 16 amino acids. Germline CDR1 reads KGHDR; CDR2 reads SFDVKD. The CDR3 DNA is TGTGCCACCAGTGATTCGGTCGGCAGAAACGCTTATGGCTACACCTTC. This gives the protein CATSDSVGRNAYGYTF.

The table lists this clonotype with a few counts. The rearrangement uses TRBV7-4 and TRBJ2-7, with D possibly being TRBD1 or TRBD2 (7 bases each). V was shortened by 5 bases and J by 0 bases, with 14 bases between the two germline ends. Per the germline V gene, CDR1 is SGHVT and CDR2 is SQSDAQ. This CDR3 comprises 15 residues. The DNA of the CDR3 is TGTGCCAGCAGCCAGGGGGGGGCGTGCTCCTACGAGCAGTACTTC. As protein: CASSQGGACSYEQYF.

This clonotype was detected a few times. The chain is built from TRBV10-3 and TRBJ2-5, with 8 bases identical to TRBD2. Germline V lookup: CDR1 ENHRY, CDR2 SYGVKD. Trimming removed 5 bases from V and 2 bases from J; junction bases left unmatched: 4. There are 14 residues in the CDR3. This chain's CDR3 is CAISTSSGQETQYF. CDR3 nucleotide sequence: TGTGCCATCAGTACGTCTAGCGGGCAAGAGACCCAGTACTTC.

In its sample, this clonotype was seen many times. This rearrangement joins TRBV5-1 to TRBJ2-1; no clear D. CDR1 is SGHRS and CDR2 is YFSETQ in the germline V gene. The CDR3 runs 13 residues. V was clipped by 0 bases and J by 10 bases, with 11 bases between them. CDR3 bases: TGCGCCAGCAGCTTGGCTGGCGGACGGGAGCAGTTCTTC. It yields the protein CASSLAGGREQFF.

This clonotype was picked up a small number of times. This chain connects TRBV5-4 to TRBJ2-3, with 8 bases that match TRBD2. CDR3 size: 15 residues. With V trimmed by 4 bases and J by 6 bases, 10 bases remained unmatched. The germline gives CDR1 SGHNT, CDR2 YYREEE (reference sequence). This CDR3 is CASSLGSGGGDTQYF. Here the CDR3 DNA reads TGTGCCAGCAGCCTAGGCAGCGGGGGAGGGGATACGCAGTATTTT.

In its sample, this clonotype was seen a few times. V is TRBV10-3 and J is TRBJ1-2; 10 nucleotides align to TRBD1. This CDR3 region has 12 residues. Germline CDR1 ENHRY, CDR2 SYGVKD. V lost 9 bases, J lost 6 bases, and 4 bases stayed unmatched. Here the CDR3 reads CAIEDRGNGYTF. The DNA for the CDR3 is TGTGCCATTGAGGACAGGGGGAATGGCTACACCTTC.

The chain is built from TRBV20-1 and TRBJ2-7, with D tentatively TRBD2 (5 bases). Germline loops: CDR1 DFQATT, CDR2 SNEGSKA (reference sequence). CDR3 length: 11 residues. V dropped 4 bases and J dropped 3 bases, with 7 bases sitting between them. CDR3 in DNA: TGCAGTGCTACGGGGTTCTACGAGCAGTACGTC. Protein: CSATGFYEQYV.

Only a few counts were recorded for this clonotype. This rearrangement joins TRBV7-2 to TRBJ2-2; D gene uncertain. This CDR3 is 14 amino acids long. V shed 5 bases and J shed 3 bases, with 10 bases lying between them. Germline V gene data show CDR1 as SGHTA and CDR2 as FQGNSA. For the CDR3, the DNA is TGTGCCAGCAGCGACGCCAGTTACACCGGGGAGCTGTTTTTT. Protein: CASSDASYTGELFF.

The rearrangement joins TRBV5-1 to TRBJ2-3; 7 nucleotides align to TRBD2. This CDR3 has 16 amino acids. The V gene's germline CDR1 is SGHRS and CDR2 YFSETQ. J lost 0 bases, V lost 4 bases, and 8 bases had no gene match. The CDR3 nucleotides read TGCGCCAGCAGCCCGGAGGGCGGGGGTAGCACAGATACGCAGTATTTT. Protein product: CASSPEGGGSTDTQYF. The full variable domain, rest sourced from reference TRBV5-1 and TRBJ2-3, is KAGVTQTPRYLIKTRGQQVTLSCSPISGHRSVSWYQQTPGQGLQFLFEYFSETQRNKGNFPGRFSGRQFSNSRSEMNVSTLELGDSALYLCASSPEGGGSTDTQYFGPGTRLTVL.

V gene TRBV7-9 combines with J gene TRBJ2-5; 7 bases line up with TRBD2. V was pared by 7 bases and J by 1 base, with 9 bases of the junction left unmatched. The CDR3 is made up of 15 amino acids. From germline, CDR1 is SEHNR and CDR2 FQNEAQ (reference sequence). The CDR3 sequence is CASKSIAGIQETQYF. CDR3 DNA sequence: TGTGCCAGCAAGTCAATAGCGGGTATCCAAGAGACCCAGTACTTC.

This clonotype was picked up a small number of times. J is TRBJ1-2 and V is TRBV20-1, with TRBD1 matching over 7 bases. V was pared by 5 bases and J by 3 bases, with 9 bases of the junction left unmatched. This CDR3 is 14 amino acids long. Germline CDR1 is DFQATT and CDR2 is SNEGSKA (reference sequence). CDR3 sequence reads: CSAVPFDRDYGYTF. The CDR3 DNA sequence: TGCAGTGCTGTCCCCTTCGACAGGGACTATGGCTACACCTTC.

The rearrangement joins TRBV7-2 to TRBJ1-2; D ambiguous. The CDR3 length is 14 residues. The ends were cut back, 1 base at V and 5 bases at J, with 11 bases in the middle. Germline loops: CDR1 SGHTA, CDR2 FQGNSA. As DNA, the CDR3 is TGTGCCAGCAGCTTAGTGGTACAGACATATGGCTACACCTTC. This translates into CASSLVVQTYGYTF.

CDR3 protein: CASSAGRGGDYEQYV. The CDR3 region has the DNA TGTGCCAGCAGCGCGGGACGGGGCGGAGACTACGAGCAGTACGTC. The chain is built from TRBV28 and TRBJ2-7; D is perhaps TRBD2 (6 bases). The length of the CDR3 is 15 residues. Trimming took off 6 bases at V and 3 bases at J, with 18 bases between the two ends. CDR1 is MDHEN, CDR2 SYDVKM, per germline.

The chain recombines TRBV6-2 or TRBV6-3 with TRBJ1-1, with D possibly matching TRBD1 (5 bases). V lost 6 bases and J 5 bases, leaving 13 bases between the germline ends. The CDR3 length is 13 residues. Germline V gene data show CDR1 as MNHEY and CDR2 as SVGEGT. CDR3 DNA: TGTGCCAGCAGGGAGGGGCTAAAGACTGAAGCTTTCTTT. It yields the protein CASREGLKTEAFF.

This clonotype was seen a handful of times. The junction does not match germline at one end; this may be a read error. The CDR3 DNA reads as TGTGCCAGCAGCTTAGATTCTTGGGGAGCTGGTGCCAACGTCCTGACTTTC. Protein: CASSLDSWGAGANVLTF. This chain links TRBV11-2 with TRBJ2-6; D possibly corresponds to TRBD2 (5 bases). This CDR3 spans 17 amino acids. CDR1 and CDR2 (germline): SGHAT, FQNNGV.